The 4 T cell receptor beta chains presented below share a single source sample, sequenced in a study of cytomegalovirus exposure and HLA in healthy donors. Use of 60 Vbeta and 13 Jbeta primers characterized the PCR. Sequencing was performed with immunoSEQ multiplex PCR; in TCRdb, only in-frame clones are kept and a portion is missing. The sample lists 100,000 to 150,000 clones; about 79% were seen once. Specimen: PBMCs. These receptors came from a man aged 45 to 65 in good health and CMV-seronegative.

This chain joins TRBV5-1 and TRBJ2-1; 8 bases are shared with TRBD2. Germline assignment: CDR1 SGHRS and CDR2 YFSETQ. This CDR3 is 17 amino acids long. V lost 3 bases, J lost 4 bases, and 12 bases stayed unmatched. The CDR3 sequence is CASSSAGGRGEYNEQFF. The CDR3 bases are TGCGCCAGCAGCTCGGCCGGGGGGCGGGGGGAGTACAATGAGCAGTTCTTC.

CDR3 protein: CASSSFPTGTNEKLFF. As DNA, the CDR3 is TGTGCCAGCAGCTCCTTCCCGACAGGGACTAATGAAAAACTGTTTTTT. The gene calls are TRBV7-2 and TRBJ1-4, with 7 positions matching TRBD1. The germline gives CDR1 SGHTA, CDR2 FQGNSA. The trim removed 4 bases at V and 2 bases at J, leaving 7 bases unmatched. The CDR3 is 16 amino acids.

The chain couples TRBV18 to TRBJ2-2; 7 nucleotides align to TRBD1. Germline loops: CDR1 KGHSH, CDR2 LQKENI. V was pared by 5 bases and J by 5 bases, with 11 bases of the junction left unmatched. This CDR3 is built from 16 residues. In DNA form, the CDR3 reads TGTGCCAGCTCATCGACAGGGATGAGTGGGACCGGGGAGCTGTTTTTT. It specifies CASSSTGMSGTGELFF.

A remark on this clone: A read error may produce the germline difference seen at one junction end. This rearrangement joins TRBV7-9 to TRBJ2-3; perhaps TRBD1 as D (5 bases). Germline lookup yields CDR1 SEHNR and CDR2 FQNEAQ (reference sequence). The length of the CDR3 is 18 residues. Here the CDR3 reads CSSSLGQGIGRITDTQYF. CDR3 bases: TGTTCCAGCAGCTTGGGCCAGGGAATAGGTCGGATCACAGATACGCAGTATTTT.